The 20 T cell receptor beta chains in this list originate from one sample, sequenced in a study of T cells after yellow fever vaccination. Each CDR3 protein gets one entry after TCRdb re-called the 5' RACE reads with MiXCR. The sample lists under 350,000 distinct CDR3 sequences, 4.1% occurring once. Here the sequenced sample was PBMCs, taken 5 days after the yellow fever booster vaccination. These receptors all stem from a man between 18 and 29 years old who received the YFV17D yellow fever vaccine.

This chain connects TRBV7-9 to TRBJ2-5, with a possible D match to TRBD1 (6 bases). The CDR3 loop spans 14 amino acids. The ends were cut back, 5 bases at V and 4 bases at J, with 14 bases in the middle. Per germline, CDR1 SEHNR and CDR2 FQNEAQ (reference sequence). The CDR3 loop is CASSPSGAPETQYF. The DNA of the CDR3 is TGTGCCAGCAGCCCCTCAGGGGCGCCAGAGACCCAGTACTTC.

The table lists this clonotype with many counts. The V and J genes are TRBV4-3 and TRBJ2-2; no firm D call. CDR3 length: 16 residues. CDR1 and CDR2 from the germline V gene are LGHNA and YSLEER. V lost 0 bases and J lost 5, with 13 bases in between. The CDR3 loop is CASSQDSRLLTGELFF. CDR3 sequence (DNA): TGCGCCAGCAGCCAAGATTCGAGACTTTTAACCGGGGAGCTGTTTTTT.

This clonotype showed up many times. The rearrangement uses TRBV4-3 and TRBJ2-5; the match to TRBD2 covers 8 bases. This CDR3 is built from 16 residues. The V and J ends lost 4 bases and 4 bases, in that order; junction bases with no gene match: 11. Germline V gives CDR1 LGHNA, CDR2 YSLEER. The CDR3 protein is CASSPQSSGGRETQYF. The CDR3 nucleotides are TGCGCCAGCAGCCCCCAGTCGAGCGGGGGACGAGAGACCCAGTACTTC.

There are many counts of this clonotype. This chain links TRBV5-1 with TRBJ1-6; D is ambiguous. The CDR3 contains 17 residues. The germline V gene has CDR1 SGHRS and CDR2 YFSETQ. Trimming cost V 0 bases and J 3 bases, with 13 bases left between them. The CDR3 coding sequence is TGCGCCAGCAGCTTGGAATCCGGGCAGCTCTATAATTCACCCCTCCACTTT. Translating it yields CASSLESGQLYNSPLHF.

There are many counts of this clonotype. The rearrangement joins TRBV15 to TRBJ1-4; D uncertain. The CDR3 contains 15 residues. The V and J ends lost 0 bases and 5 bases respectively, with 10 bases between them. Germline-derived CDR1 and CDR2 are LNHNV and YYDKDF (reference sequence). Written as DNA, the CDR3 is TGTGCCACCAGCAGAGAGGGCGGACTGAATGAAAAACTGTTTTTT. Translated, it gives CATSREGGLNEKLFF. Together with reference TRBV15 and TRBJ1-4, the CDR3 gives the full variable domain: DAMVIQNPRYQVTQFGKPVTLSCSQTLNHNVMYWYQQKSSQAPKLLFHYYDKDFNNEADTPDNFQSRRPNTSFCFLDIRSPGLGDTAMYLCATSREGGLNEKLFFGSGTQLSVL.

V gene TRBV5-1 combines with J gene TRBJ1-2; weak D call: TRBD1 (5 bases). CDR1 SGHRS and CDR2 YFSETQ come from the germline V gene. The V end was cut by 4 bases, the J end by 7 bases, with 14 bases between. The CDR3 totals 13 residues. The CDR3 is CASSPAGGTGYTF. CDR3 DNA: TGCGCCAGCAGCCCCGCTGGGGGTACTGGCTACACCTTC.

In this sample, this clonotype turned up many times. This sequence joins TRBV19 and TRBJ2-1; D possibly matches TRBD1 or TRBD2 (5 bases each). This CDR3 is built from 14 residues. V lost 5 bases to trimming and J lost 4 bases, with 12 bases between them. CDR1 is LNHDA, CDR2 SQIVND, per germline (reference sequence). As DNA, the CDR3 is TGTGCCAGTAGTCCAGGGACGGTATACAATGAGCAGTTCTTC. This gives the protein CASSPGTVYNEQFF.

In this sample, this clonotype turned up a few times. This chain joins TRBV7-3 and TRBJ1-1, with D unclear. With 2 bases removed from V and 4 bases from J, the gap between germline ends came to 11 bases. This CDR3 has 14 amino acids. CDR1 is SGHTA, CDR2 FQGTGA, per germline. This CDR3 reads CASSLGPTSTEAFF. As DNA, the CDR3 is TGTGCCAGCAGCTTAGGACCCACGAGCACTGAAGCTTTCTTT.

The V gene is TRBV4-1, the J gene TRBJ2-2; D tentatively fits TRBD1 or TRBD2 (6 bases each). Germline CDR1 and CDR2: MGHRA and YSYEKL. The CDR3 consists of 15 residues. V lost 4 bases and J 4 bases, leaving 13 bases between the germline ends. The CDR3 sequence is CASSRTGAVTGELFF. The CDR3 DNA is TGCGCCAGCAGCCGCACGGGGGCGGTCACCGGGGAGCTGTTTTTT.

The V call is TRBV3-1, the J call TRBJ2-7; D is unclear. Germline V lookup: CDR1 LGHDT, CDR2 YNNKEL (reference sequence). Trimming left V 4 bases short and J 2 bases short, with 9 bases between. This CDR3 is built from 13 residues. CDR3 sequence: CASSLTPTYEQYV. The CDR3 DNA reads as TGTGCCAGCAGCCTCACCCCAACCTACGAGCAGTACGTC.

The sample holds many counts of this clonotype. Here the CDR3 DNA reads TGTGCCAGCAGCTTAGTTGGAGGGTCTGAAGCTTTCTTT. This encodes CASSLVGGSEAFF. The chain is built from TRBV7-8 and TRBJ1-1, with D hard to call. The CDR3 consists of 13 residues. Germline-derived CDR1 and CDR2 are SGHVS and FQNEAQ. V lost 1 base, J lost 6 bases, and 9 bases lay in between.

In this sample, this clonotype turned up a few times. This chain connects TRBV27 to TRBJ2-7, with a weak D call TRBD1 (5 bases). The CDR3 consists of 13 residues. Germline values: CDR1 MNHEY, CDR2 SMNVEV (reference sequence). Trimming removed 6 bases at V and 6 bases at J, with 15 bases between. The CDR3: CASSSLTGLEQYF. CDR3 DNA sequence: TGTGCCAGCAGCTCCCTAACAGGTCTCGAGCAGTACTTC.

This clonotype was seen at least ten times. V and J are TRBV29-1 and TRBJ2-3, with unresolved D. V was shortened by 5 bases and J by 2 bases, with 8 bases between the two germline ends. Germline V gene sequence: CDR1 SQVTM, CDR2 ANQGSEA. The CDR3 covers 12 residues. DNA of the CDR3: TGCAGCGTTCAGGATCACACAGATACGCAGTATTTT. Translation: CSVQDHTDTQYF.

There are a few counts of this clonotype. The chain employs TRBV5-1 and TRBJ2-3, with 8 positions matching TRBD2. CDR1 and CDR2 from the germline V gene are SGHRS and YFSETQ. Trimming cost V 3 bases and J 0 bases; bases outside gene matches: 3. The CDR3 sequence is 15 residues long. The DNA of the CDR3 is TGCGCCAGCAGCTGGGGCGGGGGGAGCACAGATACGCAGTATTTT. Protein product: CASSWGGGSTDTQYF.

The gene calls are TRBV20-1 and TRBJ1-2; weak D call: TRBD1 (5 bases). This CDR3 spans 15 amino acids. V dropped 7 bases and J dropped 0 bases, with 18 bases sitting between them. Germline V gives CDR1 DFQATT, CDR2 SNEGSKA (reference sequence). CDR3: CSGLRRGLSNYGYTF. The CDR3 DNA reads TGCAGTGGTTTGAGGCGGGGACTGTCTAACTATGGCTACACCTTC.

The rearrangement links TRBV5-4 to TRBJ1-1; D perhaps matches TRBD1 (5 bases). Trimming pared 1 base from V and 0 bases from J, leaving 10 bases between. The CDR3 extends over 15 amino acids. In germline, CDR1 is SGHNT, CDR2 YYREEE (reference sequence). CDR3: CASSLIQGLNTEAFF. The CDR3 DNA reads TGTGCCAGCAGCTTGATTCAGGGATTGAACACTGAAGCTTTCTTT.

The V and J genes are TRBV7-8 and TRBJ2-1; a weak D match, TRBD1 (5 bases). This CDR3 spans 16 amino acids. Between the trimmed V and J ends, which lost 0 bases and 4 bases, there was a span of 13 bases. The germline V gene has CDR1 SGHVS and CDR2 FQNEAQ. CDR3 sequence reads: CASSLARGAAYNEQFF. The CDR3, as DNA: TGTGCCAGCAGCTTAGCGCGTGGGGCCGCGTACAATGAGCAGTTCTTC. The full variable domain, its missing parts supplied by reference TRBV7-8 and TRBJ2-1, is GAGVSQSPRYKVAKRGQDVALRCDPISGHVSLFWYQQALGQGPEFLTYFQNEAQLDKSGLPSDRFFAERPEGSVSTLKIQRTQQEDSAVYLCASSLARGAAYNEQFFGPGTRLTVL.

CDR3 coding DNA: TGTGCCATCAGTGAGAGCCCCGAGACCCAGTACTTC. Protein: CAISESPETQYF. This chain joins TRBV10-3 and TRBJ2-5; D is ambiguous. Germline lookup yields CDR1 ENHRY and CDR2 SYGVKD. This CDR3 is 12 amino acids long. V lost 2 bases and J 5 bases, leaving 6 bases between the germline ends.

This clonotype came up a few times. This chain joins TRBV12-3 or TRBV12-4 and TRBJ1-2; the D is unclear. This CDR3 spans 15 amino acids. V lost 1 base, J lost 2 bases, and 11 bases lay in between. The DNA for the CDR3 is TGTGCCAGCAGTTTAGAGAGGGAGTTAAACTATGGCTACACCTTC. It translates to CASSLERELNYGYTF.

This clonotype has at least ten counts. The V gene is TRBV20-1, the J gene TRBJ1-1; 7 nucleotides match TRBD1. V gave up 2 bases and J gave up 0 bases; unmatched junction bases: 3. CDR1 and CDR2 (germline): DFQATT, SNEGSKA (reference sequence). The CDR3 runs 14 residues. This CDR3 is CSARKGAVNTEAFF. The CDR3 DNA follows: TGCAGTGCTAGAAAGGGGGCTGTGAACACTGAAGCTTTCTTT.